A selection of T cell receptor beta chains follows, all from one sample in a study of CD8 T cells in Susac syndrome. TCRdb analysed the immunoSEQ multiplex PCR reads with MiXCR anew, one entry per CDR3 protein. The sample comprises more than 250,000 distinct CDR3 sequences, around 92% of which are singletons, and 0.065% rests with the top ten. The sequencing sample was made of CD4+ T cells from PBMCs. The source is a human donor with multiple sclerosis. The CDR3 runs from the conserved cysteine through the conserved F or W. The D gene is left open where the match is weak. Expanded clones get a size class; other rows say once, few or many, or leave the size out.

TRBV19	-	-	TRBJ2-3	TGTGCCAGTAGTGCTCTCGGAACTAGCACAGATACGCAGTATTTT	CASSALGTSTDTQYF
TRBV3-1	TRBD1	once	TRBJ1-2	TGTGCCAGCAGCCAAGGAGGGACAGGGGGCGCCGGTGGCTACACCTTC	CASSQGGTGGAGGYTF
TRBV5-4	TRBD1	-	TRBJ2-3	TGTGCCAGCAGCCTGGACAGGGGGAGTATGGATACGCAGTATTTT	CASSLDRGSMDTQYF
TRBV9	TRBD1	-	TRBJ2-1	TGTGCCAGCGGGAAGACAGGGATGTTCCTACGGGAAGCCAATGAGCAGTTCTTC	CASGKTGMFLREANEQFF
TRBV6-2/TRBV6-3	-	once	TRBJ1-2	TGTGCGGTGGGGGACAACTATGGCTACACCTTC	CAVGDNYGYTF
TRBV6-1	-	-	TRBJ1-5	TGTGCCAGCAGTGTGGGAGGACTTAGCAATCAGCCCCAGCATTTT	CASSVGGLSNQPQHF
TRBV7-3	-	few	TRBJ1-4	TGTGCCAGCAGCTTAACGTTTGGTGAAAAACTGTTTTTT	CASSLTFGEKLFF
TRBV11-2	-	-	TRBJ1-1	TGTGCCAGCAGCTTAAGTGAGGGGGACACTGAAGCTTTCTTT	CASSLSEGDTEAFF
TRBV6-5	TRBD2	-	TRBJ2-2	TGTGCCAGCAGTTACGCTCTAGCGGGAACCGGGGAGCTGTTTTTT	CASSYALAGTGELFF
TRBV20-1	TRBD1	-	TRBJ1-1	TGCAGTGCTCCGGGGACAGGGAACACTGAAGCTTTCTTT	CSAPGTGNTEAFF
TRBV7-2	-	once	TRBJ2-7	TGTGCCAGCAGCCTCTATCCGGGACAACCCTACGAGCAGTACTTC	CASSLYPGQPYEQYF
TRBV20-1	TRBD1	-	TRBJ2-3	TGCAGTGCCAGACAGGGGGCTGAGGATACGCAGTATTTT	CSARQGAEDTQYF
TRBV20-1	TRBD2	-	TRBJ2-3	TGCAGTGCTAGTGGGACTAGCGGTTTCACAGATACGCAGTATTTT	CSASGTSGFTDTQYF
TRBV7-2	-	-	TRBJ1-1	TGTGCCAGTAGTAGATCCGGGGGCCTACCTGAAGCTTTCTTT	CASSRSGGLPEAFF
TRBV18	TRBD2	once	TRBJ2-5	TGTGCCAGCTCACCCTCCAGCCAGCGGGGTTCCCAAGAGACCCAGTACTTC	CASSPSSQRGSQETQYF
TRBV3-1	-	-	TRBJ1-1	TGTGCCAGCAGCCGGTTACAGCCGAACACTGAAGCTTTCTTT	CASSRLQPNTEAFF
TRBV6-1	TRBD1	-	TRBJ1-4	TGTGCCAGCAGACAGGGGGCTCCTGAAAAACTGTTTTTT	CASRQGAPEKLFF
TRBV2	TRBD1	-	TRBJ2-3	TGTGCCAGCAGTGATGGAGCAGGGGGCTGGGCAGATACGCAGTATTTT	CASSDGAGGWADTQYF
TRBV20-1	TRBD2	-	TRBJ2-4	TGCAGTGCTAGACCGGGGGGCATTCAGTACTTC	CSARPGGIQYF
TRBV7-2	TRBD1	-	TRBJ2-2	TGTGCCAGCAGCTCCTGGACAGGGATGAACACCGGGGAGCTGTTTTTT	CASSSWTGMNTGELFF
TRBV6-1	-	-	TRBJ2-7	TGTGCCAGCAGTCCAGTCTTGGGGGTAAGCTCCTACGAGCAGTACTTC	CASSPVLGVSSYEQYF
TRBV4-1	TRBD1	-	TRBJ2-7	TGCGCCAGCAGCCAAGGTTGGGACAGCTCCTACGAGCAGTACTTC	CASSQGWDSSYEQYF
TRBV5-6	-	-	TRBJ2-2	TGTGCCAGCAGCTTGGATGGACAGAAGCCCGGGGAGCTGTTTTTT	CASSLDGQKPGELFF
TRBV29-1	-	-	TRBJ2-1	TGCAGCGCCCGACTGTACTCCTACAATGAGCAGTTCTTC	CSARLYSYNEQFF
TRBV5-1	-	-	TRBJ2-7	TGCGCCAGCAGCCCCCCGGGAGAGGTAGGGGAGCAGTACTTC	CASSPPGEVGEQYF
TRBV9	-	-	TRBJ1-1	TGTGCCAGCAGCGGGGGGACACTGAACACTGAAGCTTTCTTT	CASSGGTLNTEAFF
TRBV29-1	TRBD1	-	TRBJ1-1	TGCAGCGTAGCCACAGGGGCCCGTGAAGCTTTCTTT	CSVATGAREAFF
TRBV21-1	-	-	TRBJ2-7	TGTGCCAGCAGCAAAGTTCCGGGCAATTCCTACGAGCAGTACTTC	CASSKVPGNSYEQYF
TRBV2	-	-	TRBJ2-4	TGTGCCAGCAGTGGCTATGGAACCAAAAACATTCAGTACTTC	CASSGYGTKNIQYF